The clone carrying this T cell receptor (beta chain) was seen repeatedly, ten times or more. Its antigen remains unknown. Researchers barred patients who had uncontrolled infection, other autoimmune disease, pregnancy or lactation. This specimen comes from a study of T cells in Graves' hyperthyroidism and ophthalmopathy. Findings of the study overall: Classification by a 13 V-J model distinguished ophthalmopathy from stable hyperthyroidism. Researchers found most expanded thyroid clonotypes above 0.001 in blood as well. Model predictions of ophthalmopathy came a median approximately 6.8 months before onset.

The CDR3 is 13 residues long. Germline V gene lookup returns CDR1 SNHLY and CDR2 FYNNEI. V was pared by 2 bases and J by 7 bases, with 11 bases between. The source material, RNA transcripts, was used to amplify TCR beta CDR3 regions. TCR CDR3 underwent first-round RT-PCR with the HTBI primer set. MiXCR, applied by TCRdb to the multiplex PCR reads, yields one record per CDR3 protein. The profile shows 350,000 to 450,000 distinct CDR3 sequences, about 15% of them singletons. Sequenced material: blood. This clonotype originated in a woman in her twenties or thirties with Graves' hyperthyroidism that later progressed to Graves' ophthalmopathy. The chain combines TRBV2 with TRBJ1-2, with D unresolved. The CDR3 coding sequence is TGTGCCAGCAGTGAAATTAATCAGGCTGGCTACACCTTC. Translating it yields CASSEINQAGYTF.